Listed here are 13 T cell receptor beta chains from one sample, sequenced in a study of beta chain features in type 1 diabetes. Study-wide results and caveats: Shorter TCRB CDR3s, moderately but significantly so, marked every one of the four CD4+ subsets in Type 1 diabetes patients.

Expressed TCRB transcripts were sequenced because the entire RNA isolate underwent reverse transcription. Profiled with immunoSEQ multiplex PCR; TCRdb holds only in-frame clones, not every one. The sample consists of some 280,000 clones, roughly an eighth of them appearing once. The antigens these receptors bind are not known. Sequences were obtained from naive CD4+ T cells from blood. All receptors derive from a man under 40 with type 1 diabetes.

This clone was seen only a few times. The CDR3 region is CASSPQRNTEAFF. Here the CDR3 DNA reads TGTGCCAGCTCACCACAGAGAAACACTGAAGCTTTCTTT. The chain links TRBV18 to TRBJ1-1; D is unclear. Germline V gene sequence: CDR1 KGHSH, CDR2 LQKENI. V was pared by 1 base and J by 2 bases, with 5 bases between. This CDR3 has 13 residues.

In this sample, this clone turned up a few times. The chain combines TRBV7-9 with TRBJ2-7; 9 nucleotides align to TRBD1. CDR1 is SEHNR and CDR2 is FQNEAQ in the germline V gene (reference sequence). The junction had 4 bases not matched to a gene; V was cut back by 4 bases and J by 3 bases. The CDR3 extends over 14 amino acids. CDR3 sequence (DNA): TGTGCCAGCAGCTCTGGGACAGGGAACTACGAGCAGTACTTC. Protein: CASSSGTGNYEQYF. Filled out from reference TRBV7-9 and TRBJ2-7, the complete variable domain reads DTGVSQNPRHKITKRGQNVTFRCDPISEHNRLYWYRQTLGQGPEFLTYFQNEAQLEKSRLLSDRFSAERPKGSFSTLEIQRTEQGDSAMYLCASSSGTGNYEQYFGPGTRLTVT.

In regard to this clone: Other DNA sequences in the sample encode the same CDR3. The chain uses TRBV6-6 and TRBJ2-3, with 9 bases that match TRBD2. Germline V lookup: CDR1 MNHNY, CDR2 SVGAGI (reference sequence). This CDR3 is built from 14 residues. After removal of 2 bases from V and 6 bases from J, the junction contained 3 bases not matched to a gene. CDR3 region: CASSYGLAGDTQYF. As DNA, the CDR3 is TGTGCCAGCAGTTACGGGCTAGCGGGGGATACGCAGTATTTT.

The genes are TRBV7-9 and TRBJ2-3; D is undetermined. CDR3 length: 14 residues. The germline V gene encodes CDR1 SEHNR and CDR2 FQNEAQ (reference sequence). Trimming removed 3 bases at V and 1 base at J, with 8 bases between. The chain's CDR3 is CASSLPRGTDTQYF. CDR3 in DNA: TGTGCCAGCAGCTTGCCCCGGGGCACAGATACGCAGTATTTT.

This clone showed up just a few times. The DNA for the CDR3 is TGTGCCAGCAGCTTGGAAGGGTGGGGAGCCATGAACACTGAAGCTTTCTTT. It codes for CASSLEGWGAMNTEAFF. The J gene is TRBJ1-1, the V gene TRBV5-6; D is unclear. V shed 0 bases and J shed 0 bases, with 15 bases lying between them. CDR3 length: 17 residues. Germline CDR1 is SGHDT and CDR2 is YYEEEE.

Concerning this clone: Other DNA sequences of this sample code for an identical CDR3. The chain couples TRBV28 to TRBJ2-7; TRBD2 might be the D (5 bases). V shed 3 bases and J shed 3 bases, with 9 bases lying between them. CDR1 MDHEN and CDR2 SYDVKM come from the germline V gene. The CDR3 spans 13 residues. The CDR3 DNA reads as TGTGCCAGCAGTTTTACTAGGGACTACGAGCAGTACTTC. Protein sequence: CASSFTRDYEQYF.

This sequence joins TRBV15 and TRBJ2-1; TRBD2 agrees at 10 bases. This CDR3 region has 18 residues. V trimming: 3 bases; J trimming: 0 bases; junction bases outside the gene matches: 8. CDR1 is LNHNV, CDR2 YYDKDF, per germline (reference sequence). CDR3 in DNA: TGTGCCACCAGCAGGGGGGACACTAGCGGGGTCTCCTACAATGAGCAGTTCTTC. It is translated as CATSRGDTSGVSYNEQFF.

A few counts support this clone. V and J are TRBV5-1 and TRBJ2-5; 15 bases align to TRBD2. Germline V gene sequence: CDR1 SGHRS, CDR2 YFSETQ. J lost 5 bases, V lost 4 bases, and 3 bases had no gene match. CDR3 length: 15 amino acids. The CDR3 region is CASSRGTSGRETQYF. The CDR3 DNA is TGCGCCAGCAGCAGAGGGACTAGCGGGAGGGAGACCCAGTACTTC. Filled out from reference TRBV5-1 and TRBJ2-5, the complete variable domain reads KAGVTQTPRYLIKTRGQQVTLSCSPISGHRSVSWYQQTPGQGLQFLFEYFSETQRNKGNFPGRFSGRQFSNSRSEMNVSTLELGDSALYLCASSRGTSGRETQYFGPGTRLLVL.

This chain uses TRBV7-9 with TRBJ2-5; 7 bases fit TRBD2. J gave up 1 base and V 4 bases, and 6 bases lay outside the gene matches. CDR3 length: 15 residues. Germline V gene lookup returns CDR1 SEHNR and CDR2 FQNEAQ (reference sequence). The CDR3 sequence: CASSSLGTTQETQYF. The CDR3 nucleotides are TGTGCCAGCAGCTCGTTGGGGACTACCCAAGAGACCCAGTACTTC.

In this sample, this clone turned up a few times. The J gene is TRBJ2-7, the V gene TRBV7-2; a possible D gene is TRBD2 (6 bases). V was pared by 1 base and J by 1 base, with 11 bases between. The V gene's germline CDR1 is SGHTA and CDR2 FQGNSA. The length of the CDR3 is 15 residues. CDR3 sequence reads: CASSLVVAASYEQYF. The CDR3 nucleotides read TGTGCCAGCAGCTTAGTAGTAGCGGCGTCCTACGAGCAGTACTTC. Full variable domain (outside the CDR3, taken from reference TRBV7-2 and TRBJ2-7): GAGVSQSPSNKVTEKGKDVELRCDPISGHTALYWYRQSLGQGLEFLIYFQGNSAPDKSGLPSDRFSAERTGGSVSTLTIQRTQQEDSAVYLCASSLVVAASYEQYFGPGTRLTVT.

This clone occurred a few times. V usage is TRBV30 and J usage is TRBJ1-5, with D tentatively TRBD1 (6 bases). The CDR3 contains 13 residues. Germline V lookup: CDR1 GTSNPN, CDR2 SVGIG (reference sequence). The V gene lost 3 bases and the J gene lost 4 bases, with 10 bases spanning the gap. The CDR3: CAWSLQGNQPQHF. In nucleotides, the CDR3 is TGTGCCTGGAGCTTACAGGGTAATCAGCCCCAGCATTTT.

V is TRBV4-1 and J is TRBJ2-6; TRBD2 might be the D (6 bases). The V and J ends lost 5 bases and 0 bases respectively, with 23 bases between them. The CDR3 sequence is 20 residues long. CDR1 and CDR2 from the germline V gene are MGHRA and YSYEKL. The CDR3 spells CASSASGLRQGPSGANVLTF. CDR3 bases: TGCGCCAGCAGCGCGAGCGGGCTCAGGCAGGGCCCCTCTGGGGCCAACGTCCTGACTTTC.

This clone was recorded a few times. V gene TRBV10-3 combines with J gene TRBJ2-2; a possible D gene is TRBD1 (6 bases). Germline lookup yields CDR1 ENHRY and CDR2 SYGVKD. There are 15 residues in the CDR3. Trimming shortened V by 9 bases and J by 0 bases, and 14 bases separated the two germline ends. The CDR3 sequence: CAIASTGSNTGELFF. The DNA for the CDR3 is TGTGCCATTGCCTCGACAGGTTCGAACACCGGGGAGCTGTTTTTT.